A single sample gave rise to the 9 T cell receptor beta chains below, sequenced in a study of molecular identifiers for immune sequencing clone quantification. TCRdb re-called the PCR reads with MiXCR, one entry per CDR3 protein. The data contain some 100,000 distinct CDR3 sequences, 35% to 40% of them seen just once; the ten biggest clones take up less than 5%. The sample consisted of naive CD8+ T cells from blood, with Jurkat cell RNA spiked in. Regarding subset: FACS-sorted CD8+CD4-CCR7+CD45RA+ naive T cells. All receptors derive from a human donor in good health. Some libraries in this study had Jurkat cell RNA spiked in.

The DNA of the CDR3 is TGTGCCAGCAGTTTCACGCTGTACGAGCAGTACTTC. Its translation: CASSFTLYEQYF. V and J are TRBV12-3 or TRBV12-4 and TRBJ2-7; no firm D call. V lost 3 bases and J lost 4, with 7 bases in between. CDR3 length: 12 residues.

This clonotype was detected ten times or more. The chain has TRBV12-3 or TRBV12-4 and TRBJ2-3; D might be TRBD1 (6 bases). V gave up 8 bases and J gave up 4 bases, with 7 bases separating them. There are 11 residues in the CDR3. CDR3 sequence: CASQGPDTQYF. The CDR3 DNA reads TGTGCCAGCCAGGGGCCAGATACGCAGTATTTT.

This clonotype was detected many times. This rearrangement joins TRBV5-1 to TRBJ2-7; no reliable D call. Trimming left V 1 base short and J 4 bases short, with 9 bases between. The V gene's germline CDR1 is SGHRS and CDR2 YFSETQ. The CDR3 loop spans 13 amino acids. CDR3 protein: CASSLTDGYEQYF. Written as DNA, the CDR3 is TGCGCCAGCAGCTTGACAGACGGGTACGAGCAGTACTTC.

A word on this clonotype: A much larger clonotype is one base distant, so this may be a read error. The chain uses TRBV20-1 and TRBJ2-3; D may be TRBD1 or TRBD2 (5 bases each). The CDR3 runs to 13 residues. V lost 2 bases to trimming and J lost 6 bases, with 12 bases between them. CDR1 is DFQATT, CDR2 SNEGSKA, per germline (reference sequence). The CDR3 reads CSARWGSRDTQYF. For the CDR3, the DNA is TGCAGTGCTAGATGGGGGAGTAGGGATACGCAGTATTTT.

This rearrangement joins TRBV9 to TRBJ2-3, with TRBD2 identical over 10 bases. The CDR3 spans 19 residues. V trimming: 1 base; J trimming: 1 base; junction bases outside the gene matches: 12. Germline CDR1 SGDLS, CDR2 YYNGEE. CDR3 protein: CASSVPGPLAGGRTDTQYF. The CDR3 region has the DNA TGTGCCAGCAGCGTACCCGGGCCGTTAGCGGGAGGACGCACAGATACGCAGTATTTT.

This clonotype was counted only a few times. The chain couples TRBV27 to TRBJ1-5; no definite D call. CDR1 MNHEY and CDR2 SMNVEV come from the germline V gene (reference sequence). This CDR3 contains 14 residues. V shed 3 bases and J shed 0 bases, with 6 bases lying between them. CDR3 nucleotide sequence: TGTGCCAGCAGTTTCCCAGGTAGCAATCAGCCCCAGCATTTT. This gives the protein CASSFPGSNQPQHF.

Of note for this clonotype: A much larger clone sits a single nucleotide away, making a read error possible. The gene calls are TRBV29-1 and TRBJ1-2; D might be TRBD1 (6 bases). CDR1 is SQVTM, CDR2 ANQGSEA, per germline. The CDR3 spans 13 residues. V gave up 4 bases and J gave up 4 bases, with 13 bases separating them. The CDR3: CSVVGDRSYGYTF. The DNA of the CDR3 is TGCAGCGTTGTTGGCGACAGGTCCTATGGCTACACCTTC.

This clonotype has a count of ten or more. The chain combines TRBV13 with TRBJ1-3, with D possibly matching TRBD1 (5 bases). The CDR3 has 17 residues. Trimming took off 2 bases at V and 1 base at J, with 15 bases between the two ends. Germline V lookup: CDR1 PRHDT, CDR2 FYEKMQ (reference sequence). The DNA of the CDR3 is TGTGCCAGCAGCTTAATGCTGGGGCTAAGGTCTGGAAACACCATATATTTT. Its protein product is CASSLMLGLRSGNTIYF.

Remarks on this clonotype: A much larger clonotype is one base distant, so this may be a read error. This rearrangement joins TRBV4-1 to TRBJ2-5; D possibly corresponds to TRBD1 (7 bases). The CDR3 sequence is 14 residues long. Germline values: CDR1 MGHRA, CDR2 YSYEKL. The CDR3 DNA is TGCGCCAGCAGCCAAGGGACAGGCGGGGAGACCCAGAACTTC. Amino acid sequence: CASSQGTGGETQNF.